Detailed here is one T cell receptor (beta chain). Its antigen is undetermined. One end of the junction varies from germline; a read error may be responsible. Germline CDR1 is MNHEY and CDR2 is SVGAGI. This CDR3 has 11 amino acids. The data belong to a study of shared clonotypes between healthy human individuals. Study-level background: CD4 naive and CD4 memory each took three plates per donor, while CD8 naive took two and CD8 memory one. General study findings and limits: Expectations were that clonotype sharing among donors would be affected by sequencing depth.

Repertoires were generated with immunoSEQ multiplex PCR, while TCRdb's copy carries only in-frame clones and drops some. The sample shows approximately 940,000 clones, 60% to 85% of them seen only once. This receptor was obtained from a young man in good health. The sequencing sample was made of memory CD4+ T cells sorted from blood. Subset indicated: CD45RA-negative fraction. The chain employs TRBV6-5 and TRBJ1-1; D unclear. The CDR3 here is CASTSNAEAFF. CDR3 nucleotides: TGTGCCAGCACCTCGAACGCTGAAGCTTTCTTT.